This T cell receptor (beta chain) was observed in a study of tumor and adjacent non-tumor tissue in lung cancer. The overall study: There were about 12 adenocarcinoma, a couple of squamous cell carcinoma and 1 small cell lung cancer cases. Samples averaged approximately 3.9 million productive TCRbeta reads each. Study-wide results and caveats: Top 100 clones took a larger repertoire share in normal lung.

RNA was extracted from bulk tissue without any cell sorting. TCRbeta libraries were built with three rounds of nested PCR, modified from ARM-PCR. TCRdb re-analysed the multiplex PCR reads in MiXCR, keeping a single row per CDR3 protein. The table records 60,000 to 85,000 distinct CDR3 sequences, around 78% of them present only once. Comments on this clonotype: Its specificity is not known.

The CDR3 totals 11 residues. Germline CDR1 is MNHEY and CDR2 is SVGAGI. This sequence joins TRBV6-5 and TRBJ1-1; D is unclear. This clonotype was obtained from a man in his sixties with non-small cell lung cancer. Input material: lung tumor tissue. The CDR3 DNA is TGTGTCTGCAGGAAGAACACTGAAGCTTTCTTT. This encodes CVCRKNTEAFF.